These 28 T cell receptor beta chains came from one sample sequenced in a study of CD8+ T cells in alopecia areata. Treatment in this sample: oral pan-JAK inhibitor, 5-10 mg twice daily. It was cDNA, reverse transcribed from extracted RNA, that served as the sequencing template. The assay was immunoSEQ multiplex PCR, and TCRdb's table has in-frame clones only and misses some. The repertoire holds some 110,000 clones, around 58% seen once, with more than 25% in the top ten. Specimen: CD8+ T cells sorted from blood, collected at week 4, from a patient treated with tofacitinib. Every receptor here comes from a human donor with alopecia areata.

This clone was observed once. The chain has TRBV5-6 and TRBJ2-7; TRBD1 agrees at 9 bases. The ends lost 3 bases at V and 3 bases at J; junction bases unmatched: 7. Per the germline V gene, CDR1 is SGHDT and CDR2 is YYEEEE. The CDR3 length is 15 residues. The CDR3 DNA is TGTGCCAGCAGCTCCTCCGGGACAGGGATCTACGAGCAGTACTTC. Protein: CASSSSGTGIYEQYF.

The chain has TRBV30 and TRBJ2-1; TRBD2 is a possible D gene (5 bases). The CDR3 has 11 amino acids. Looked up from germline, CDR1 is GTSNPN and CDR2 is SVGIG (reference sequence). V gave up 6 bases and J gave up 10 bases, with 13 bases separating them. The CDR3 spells CACKATKEQFF. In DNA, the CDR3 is TGTGCCTGCAAGGCGACTAAAGAGCAGTTCTTC.

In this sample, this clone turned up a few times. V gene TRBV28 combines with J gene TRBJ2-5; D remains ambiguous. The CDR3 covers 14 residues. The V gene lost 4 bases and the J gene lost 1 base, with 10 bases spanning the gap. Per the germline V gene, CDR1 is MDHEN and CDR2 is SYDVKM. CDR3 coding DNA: TGTGCCAGCAGTTCTCGTGCGATCCAAGAGACCCAGTACTTC. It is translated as CASSSRAIQETQYF.

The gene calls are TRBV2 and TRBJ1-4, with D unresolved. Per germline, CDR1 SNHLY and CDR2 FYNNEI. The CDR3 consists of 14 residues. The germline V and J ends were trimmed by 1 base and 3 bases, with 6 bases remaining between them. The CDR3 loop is CASSEGGPNEKLFF. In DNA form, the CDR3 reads TGTGCCAGCAGTGAAGGAGGACCTAATGAAAAACTGTTTTTT.

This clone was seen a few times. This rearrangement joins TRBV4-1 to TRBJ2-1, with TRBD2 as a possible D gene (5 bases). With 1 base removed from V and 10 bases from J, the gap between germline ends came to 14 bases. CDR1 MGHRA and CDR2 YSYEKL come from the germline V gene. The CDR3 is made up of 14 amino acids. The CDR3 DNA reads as TGCGCCAGCAGCCAAGCTGGCCTAGCTCGCGAGCAGTTCTTC. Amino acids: CASSQAGLAREQFF.

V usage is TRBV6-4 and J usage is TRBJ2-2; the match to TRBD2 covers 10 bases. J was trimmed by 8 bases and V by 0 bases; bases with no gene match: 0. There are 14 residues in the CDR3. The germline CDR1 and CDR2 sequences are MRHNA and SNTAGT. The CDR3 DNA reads TGTGCCAGCAGTGACTCGACTAGCGGGGGGGAGCTGTTTTTT. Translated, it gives CASSDSTSGGELFF.

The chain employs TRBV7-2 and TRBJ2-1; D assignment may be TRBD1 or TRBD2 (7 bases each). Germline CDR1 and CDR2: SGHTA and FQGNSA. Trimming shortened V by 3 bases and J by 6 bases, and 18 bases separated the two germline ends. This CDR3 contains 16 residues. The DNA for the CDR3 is TGTGCCAGCAGCTTGGGAGGGGGCCACGCGGGCAATGAGCAGTTCTTC. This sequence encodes CASSLGGGHAGNEQFF.

CDR3 DNA: TGTGCCAGCAGTGTGGGGGACAGAAATGAAAAACTGTTTTTT. Translating gives CASSVGDRNEKLFF. The chain joins TRBV2 to TRBJ1-4; 7 nucleotides agree with TRBD1. The germline V gene encodes CDR1 SNHLY and CDR2 FYNNEI. This CDR3 region has 14 residues. V shed 4 bases, J shed 5 bases, and the junction held 4 bases outside the gene matches.

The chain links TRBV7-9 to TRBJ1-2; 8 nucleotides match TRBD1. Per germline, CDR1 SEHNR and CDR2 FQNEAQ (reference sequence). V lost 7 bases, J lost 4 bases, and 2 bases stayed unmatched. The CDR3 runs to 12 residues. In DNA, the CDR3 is TGTGCCAGCACTCAGGGGGCCTATGGCTACACCTTC. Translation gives CASTQGAYGYTF.

The CDR3: CASSLSGAGETQYF. The CDR3 nucleotides read TGTGCCAGCAGCTTATCGGGGGCAGGAGAGACCCAGTACTTC. V usage is TRBV11-2 and J usage is TRBJ2-5; D may correspond to TRBD1 or TRBD2 (6 bases each). CDR1 and CDR2 from the germline V gene are SGHAT and FQNNGV. V lost 2 bases and J 4 bases, leaving 11 bases between the germline ends. CDR3 length: 14 residues. Variable domain in full (rest from reference TRBV11-2 and TRBJ2-5): EAGVAQSPRYKIIEKRQSVAFWCNPISGHATLYWYQQILGQGPKLLIQFQNNGVVDDSQLPKDRFSAERLKGVDSTLKIQPAKLEDSAVYLCASSLSGAGETQYFGPGTRLLVL.

The CDR3, as DNA: TGCAGCGTGGCCCTAGCGGCGGGGGATACGCAGTATTTT. This sequence encodes CSVALAAGDTQYF. The chain couples TRBV29-1 to TRBJ2-3; 7 bases match TRBD2. Germline-derived CDR1 and CDR2 are SQVTM and ANQGSEA. This CDR3 is built from 13 residues. V was pared by 6 bases and J by 6 bases, with 9 bases of the junction left unmatched.

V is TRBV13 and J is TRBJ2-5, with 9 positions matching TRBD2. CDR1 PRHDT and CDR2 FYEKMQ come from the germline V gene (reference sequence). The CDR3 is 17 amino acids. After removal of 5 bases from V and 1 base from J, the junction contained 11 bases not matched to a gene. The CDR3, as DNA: TGTGCCAGCAGCCAACGCGGAGCGCGGGGGGGCCAAGAGACCCAGTACTTC. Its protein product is CASSQRGARGGQETQYF.

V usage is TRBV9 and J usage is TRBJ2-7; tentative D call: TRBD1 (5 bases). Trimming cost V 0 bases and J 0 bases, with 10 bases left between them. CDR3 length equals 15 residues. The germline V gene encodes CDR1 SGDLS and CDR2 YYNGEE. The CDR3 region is CASSVADSVSYEQYF. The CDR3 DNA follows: TGTGCCAGCAGCGTAGCAGACAGTGTCTCCTACGAGCAGTACTTC.

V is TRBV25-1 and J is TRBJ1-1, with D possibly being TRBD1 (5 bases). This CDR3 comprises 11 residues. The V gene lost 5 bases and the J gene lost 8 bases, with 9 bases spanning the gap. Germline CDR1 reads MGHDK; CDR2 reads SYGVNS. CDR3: CASSLGQEAFF. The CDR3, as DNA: TGTGCCAGCAGTTTGGGGCAGGAAGCTTTCTTT.

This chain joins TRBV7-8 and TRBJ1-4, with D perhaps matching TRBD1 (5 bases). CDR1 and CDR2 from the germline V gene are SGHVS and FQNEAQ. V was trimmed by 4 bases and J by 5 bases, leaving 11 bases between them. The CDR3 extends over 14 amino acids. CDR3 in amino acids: CASSSDSWNEKLFF. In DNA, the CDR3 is TGTGCCAGCAGCTCCGACAGCTGGAATGAAAAACTGTTTTTT.

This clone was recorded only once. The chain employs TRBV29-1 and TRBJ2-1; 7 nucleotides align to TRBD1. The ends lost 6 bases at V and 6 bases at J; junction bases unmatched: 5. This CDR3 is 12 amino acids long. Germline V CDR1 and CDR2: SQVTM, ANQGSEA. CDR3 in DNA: TGCAGCGTCCCCGGGACAGCCAATGAGCAGTTCTTC. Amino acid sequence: CSVPGTANEQFF.

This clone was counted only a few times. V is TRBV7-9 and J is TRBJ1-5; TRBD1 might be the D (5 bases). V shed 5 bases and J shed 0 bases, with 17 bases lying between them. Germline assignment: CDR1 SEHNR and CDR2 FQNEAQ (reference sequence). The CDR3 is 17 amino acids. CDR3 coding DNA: TGTGCCAGCAGCCTGGACACCGGGTTCCTTAGCAATCAGCCCCAGCATTTT. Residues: CASSLDTGFLSNQPQHF.

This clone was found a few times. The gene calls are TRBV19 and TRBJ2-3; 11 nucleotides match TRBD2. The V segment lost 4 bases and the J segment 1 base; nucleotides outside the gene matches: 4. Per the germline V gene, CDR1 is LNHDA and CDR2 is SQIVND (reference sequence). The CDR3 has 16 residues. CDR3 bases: TGTGCCAGTAGTACCTCGGGACTAGCGGGCACAGATACGCAGTATTTT. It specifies CASSTSGLAGTDTQYF. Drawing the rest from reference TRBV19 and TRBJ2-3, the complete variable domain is DGGITQSPKYLFRKEGQNVTLSCEQNLNHDAMYWYRQDPGQGLRLIYYSQIVNDFQKGDIAEGYSVSREKKESFPLTVTSAQKNPTAFYLCASSTSGLAGTDTQYFGPGTRLTVL.

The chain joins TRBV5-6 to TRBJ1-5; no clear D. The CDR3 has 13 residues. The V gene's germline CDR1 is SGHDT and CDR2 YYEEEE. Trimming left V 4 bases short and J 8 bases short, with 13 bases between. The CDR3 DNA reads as TGTGCCAGCAGCCTTGGACGCGAGGAGCCCCAGCATTTT. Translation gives CASSLGREEPQHF.

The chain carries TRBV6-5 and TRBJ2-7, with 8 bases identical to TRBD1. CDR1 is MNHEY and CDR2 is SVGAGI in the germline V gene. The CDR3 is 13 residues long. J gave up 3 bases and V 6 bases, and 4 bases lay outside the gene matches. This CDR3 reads CASRDDRGYEQYF. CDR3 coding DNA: TGTGCCAGCAGAGACGACAGGGGCTACGAGCAGTACTTC.

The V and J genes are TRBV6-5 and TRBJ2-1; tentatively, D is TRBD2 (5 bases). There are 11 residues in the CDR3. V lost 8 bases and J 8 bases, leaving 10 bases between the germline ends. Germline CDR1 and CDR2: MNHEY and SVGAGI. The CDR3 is CASWSGDEQFF. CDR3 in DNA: TGTGCCAGCTGGTCCGGGGATGAGCAGTTCTTC.

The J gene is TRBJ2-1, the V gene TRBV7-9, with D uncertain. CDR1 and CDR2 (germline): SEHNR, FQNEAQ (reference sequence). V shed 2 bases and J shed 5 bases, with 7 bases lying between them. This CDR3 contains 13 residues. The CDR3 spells CASSLPPNNEQFF. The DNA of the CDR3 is TGTGCCAGCAGCTTACCCCCTAACAATGAGCAGTTCTTC.

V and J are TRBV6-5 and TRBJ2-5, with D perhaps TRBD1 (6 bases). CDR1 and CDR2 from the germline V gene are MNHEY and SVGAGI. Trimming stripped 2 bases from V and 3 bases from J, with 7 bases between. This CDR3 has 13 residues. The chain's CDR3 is CASSYEGEETQYF. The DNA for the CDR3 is TGTGCCAGCAGTTACGAGGGGGAAGAGACCCAGTACTTC.

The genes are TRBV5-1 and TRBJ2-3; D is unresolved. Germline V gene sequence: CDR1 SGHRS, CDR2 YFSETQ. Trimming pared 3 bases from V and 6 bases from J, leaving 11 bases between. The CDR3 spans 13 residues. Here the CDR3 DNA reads TGCGCCAGCAGCTCCCTCCAGTTCGATACGCAGTATTTT. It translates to CASSSLQFDTQYF.

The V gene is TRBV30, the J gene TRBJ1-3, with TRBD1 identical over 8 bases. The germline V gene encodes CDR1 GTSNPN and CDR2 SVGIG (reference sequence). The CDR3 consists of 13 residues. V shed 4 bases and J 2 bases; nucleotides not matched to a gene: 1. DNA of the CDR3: TGTGCCTGGAAACAGGGGGCTGGAAACACCATATATTTT. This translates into CAWKQGAGNTIYF. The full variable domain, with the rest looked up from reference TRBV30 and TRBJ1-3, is SQTIHQWPATLVQPVGSPLSLECTVEGTSNPNLYWYRQAAGRGLQLLFYSVGIGQISSEVPQNLSASRPQDRQFILSSKKLLLSDSGFYLCAWKQGAGNTIYFGEGSWLTVV.

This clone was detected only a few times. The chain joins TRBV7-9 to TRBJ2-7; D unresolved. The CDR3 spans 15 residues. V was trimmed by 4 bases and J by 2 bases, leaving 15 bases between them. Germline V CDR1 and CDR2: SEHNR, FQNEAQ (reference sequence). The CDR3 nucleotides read TGTGCCAGCAGCTCCTGGACGGAGAGCCCCTACGAGCAGTACTTC. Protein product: CASSSWTESPYEQYF.

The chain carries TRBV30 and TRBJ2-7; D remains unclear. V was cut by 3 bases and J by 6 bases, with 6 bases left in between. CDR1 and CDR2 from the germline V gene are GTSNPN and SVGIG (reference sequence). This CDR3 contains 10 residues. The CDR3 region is CAWSGPEQYF. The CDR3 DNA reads TGTGCCTGGAGCGGGCCCGAGCAGTACTTC. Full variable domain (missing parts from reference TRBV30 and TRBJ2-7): SQTIHQWPATLVQPVGSPLSLECTVEGTSNPNLYWYRQAAGRGLQLLFYSVGIGQISSEVPQNLSASRPQDRQFILSSKKLLLSDSGFYLCAWSGPEQYFGPGTRLTVT.

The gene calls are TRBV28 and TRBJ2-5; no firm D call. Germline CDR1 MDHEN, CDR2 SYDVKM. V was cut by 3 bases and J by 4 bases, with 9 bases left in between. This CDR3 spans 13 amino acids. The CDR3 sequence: CASSFSLAETQYF. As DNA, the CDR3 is TGTGCCAGCAGTTTCAGCCTGGCAGAGACCCAGTACTTC.